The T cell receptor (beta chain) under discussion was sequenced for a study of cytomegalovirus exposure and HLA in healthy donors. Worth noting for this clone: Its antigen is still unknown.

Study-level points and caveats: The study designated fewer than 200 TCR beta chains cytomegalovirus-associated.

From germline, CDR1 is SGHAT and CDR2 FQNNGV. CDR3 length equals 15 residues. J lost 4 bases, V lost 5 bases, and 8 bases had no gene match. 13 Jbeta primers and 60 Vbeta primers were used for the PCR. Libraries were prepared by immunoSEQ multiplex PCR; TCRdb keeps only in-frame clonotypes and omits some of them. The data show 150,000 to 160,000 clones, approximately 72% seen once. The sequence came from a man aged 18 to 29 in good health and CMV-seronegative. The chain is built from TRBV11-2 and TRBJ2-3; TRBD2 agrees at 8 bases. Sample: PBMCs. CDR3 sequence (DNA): TGTGCCAGCAGCCCTCGGGGGGGAAGTGCAGATACGCAGTATTTT. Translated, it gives CASSPRGGSADTQYF.